A single sample is the source of the 24 T cell receptor beta chains below, sequenced in a study of T cell responses to AZD1222 COVID-19 vaccine. The data were produced by immunoSEQ multiplex PCR, yet TCRdb's version contains in-frame clones alone and is incomplete. The sample holds 95,000 to 100,000 clones, approximately 87% seen once. This sample comprised peripheral blood, obtained 28 days after the second AZD1222 dose. These receptors came from an adult who received the AZD1222 COVID-19 vaccine.

This clone has only one observation. The chain joins TRBV30 to TRBJ2-1, with TRBD2 matching 12 bases. Germline CDR1 GTSNPN, CDR2 SVGIG (reference sequence). J lost 6 bases, V lost 1 base, and 13 bases had no gene match. CDR3 length: 18 amino acids. The CDR3 bases are TGTGCCTGGAGTGCAACACGGACTAGCGGGGTTGGGGGCAATGAGCAGTTCTTC. Translated, it gives CAWSATRTSGVGGNEQFF.

The chain is built from TRBV7-3 and TRBJ2-7; perhaps TRBD1 as D (6 bases). The CDR3 has 15 residues. The V end lost 1 base, the J end lost 3 bases, and 13 bases lay between the germline ends. Germline values: CDR1 SGHTA, CDR2 FQGTGA. CDR3 coding DNA: TGTGCCAGCAGCTTAAGAGGGGGACGGGACTACGAGCAGTACTTC. Its protein product is CASSLRGGRDYEQYF.

The chain carries TRBV12-3 or TRBV12-4 and TRBJ2-1; 8 bases align to TRBD1. After removal of 5 bases from V and 9 bases from J, the junction contained 6 bases not matched to a gene. This CDR3 is 13 amino acids long. Here the CDR3 DNA reads TGTGCCAGCAGTCCAGACACAGGGGGTGAGCAGTTCTTC. It codes for CASSPDTGGEQFF.

This chain uses TRBV10-3 with TRBJ1-2; 8 nucleotides match TRBD1. After removal of 0 bases from V and 4 bases from J, the junction contained 10 bases not matched to a gene. Germline V lookup: CDR1 ENHRY, CDR2 SYGVKD. CDR3 length: 17 residues. CDR3 nucleotide sequence: TGTGCCATCAGTGAGTCGGCTTTCGACAGGGGAGGCTATGGCTACACCTTC. Amino acids: CAISESAFDRGGYGYTF.

The chain has TRBV12-3 or TRBV12-4 and TRBJ2-2, with D possibly matching TRBD1 (6 bases). With 5 bases removed from V and 6 bases from J, the gap between germline ends came to 10 bases. The CDR3 totals 13 residues. The CDR3 nucleotides are TGTGCCAGCAGTCCACAGGGTCCCGGGGAGCTGTTTTTT. Protein sequence: CASSPQGPGELFF.

The chain carries TRBV6-2 or TRBV6-3 and TRBJ2-2; a possible D gene is TRBD1 (5 bases). Per germline, CDR1 MNHEY and CDR2 SVGEGT. V was cut by 6 bases and J by 7 bases, with 9 bases left in between. This CDR3 contains 12 residues. The CDR3 nucleotides are TGTGCCAGCAGCAGGGATGTCGGGGAGCTGTTTTTT. It translates to CASSRDVGELFF.

The V gene is TRBV2, the J gene TRBJ1-4, with 7 bases aligning to TRBD1. Germline CDR1 reads SNHLY; CDR2 reads FYNNEI. The CDR3 spans 14 residues. J was trimmed by 11 bases and V by 6 bases; bases with no gene match: 12. The CDR3 region is CASSLGGAVWKLFF. Written as DNA, the CDR3 is TGTGCCAGCAGCTTAGGGGGCGCGGTTTGGAAACTGTTTTTT. Filled out from reference TRBV2 and TRBJ1-4, the complete variable domain reads EPEVTQTPSHQVTQMGQEVILRCVPISNHLYFYWYRQILGQKVEFLVSFYNNEISEKSEIFDDQFSVERPDGSNFTLKIRSTKLEDSAMYFCASSLGGAVWKLFFGSGTQLSVL.

In its sample, this clone was seen once. The chain has TRBV28 and TRBJ2-7; D gene unclear. The CDR3 sequence is 12 residues long. The V gene lost 3 bases and the J gene lost 4 bases, with 7 bases spanning the gap. The germline V gene encodes CDR1 MDHEN and CDR2 SYDVKM. CDR3 bases: TGTGCCAGCAGTTTCACACGTTACGAGCAGTACTTC. Translated, it gives CASSFTRYEQYF.

The chain uses TRBV7-9 and TRBJ2-5, with 11 bases matching TRBD1. The CDR3 consists of 16 residues. V dropped 6 bases and J dropped 4; count of bases not matched to a gene: 10. CDR1 and CDR2 from the germline V gene are SEHNR and FQNEAQ (reference sequence). In DNA form, the CDR3 reads TGTGCCAGCAGTTTTCCCGGACAGGGGGCGGGAGAGACCCAGTACTTC. Protein: CASSFPGQGAGETQYF.

This clone showed up just once. Here the CDR3 reads CAISELAGLGELFF. For the CDR3, the DNA is TGTGCCATCAGTGAGCTAGCGGGACTCGGGGAGCTGTTTTTT. V is TRBV10-3 and J is TRBJ2-2; 9 bases agree with TRBD2. The CDR3 contains 14 residues. V gave up 2 bases and J gave up 7 bases; unmatched junction bases: 2. Per the germline V gene, CDR1 is ENHRY and CDR2 is SYGVKD.

The CDR3 sequence is CASSLAQGGARNTEAFF. The CDR3 DNA reads as TGTGCCAGCAGCTTAGCGCAGGGAGGGGCGAGGAACACTGAAGCTTTCTTT. The chain combines TRBV7-9 with TRBJ1-1; a weak D match, TRBD1 (5 bases). The CDR3 has 17 residues. V dropped 0 bases and J dropped 1 base, with 15 bases sitting between them. The germline CDR1 and CDR2 sequences are SEHNR and FQNEAQ (reference sequence).

The chain links TRBV3-1 (or the pseudogene TRBV3-2) to TRBJ2-6; 9 bases align to TRBD1. The V gene's germline CDR1 is LGHDT and CDR2 YNNKEL (reference sequence). The V segment lost 4 bases and the J segment 1 base; nucleotides outside the gene matches: 5. CDR3 size: 17 residues. CDR3 loop: CASSRGTGRSGANVLTF. CDR3 DNA sequence: TGTGCCAGCAGCCGAGGGACAGGGCGATCTGGGGCCAACGTCCTGACTTTC.

The genes are TRBV4-2 and TRBJ2-2, with D possibly being TRBD1 or TRBD2 (5 bases each). Germline V gene lookup returns CDR1 LGHNA and CDR2 YNFKEQ. The CDR3 spans 15 residues. Trimming removed 1 base at V and 3 bases at J, with 9 bases between. The CDR3 nucleotides are TGTGCCAGCAGCCAAGTCCAGGGAGACACCGGGGAGCTGTTTTTT. Translated: CASSQVQGDTGELFF.

The chain links TRBV28 to TRBJ1-2; TRBD1 matches 9 bases. Trimming at V came to 8 bases and at J to 8 bases, leaving 3 bases not matched to a gene. The CDR3 is 11 residues long. From germline, CDR1 is MDHEN and CDR2 SYDVKM. CDR3: CASEGTGGYTF. CDR3 coding DNA: TGTGCCAGCGAAGGGACAGGGGGCTACACCTTC.

This chain links TRBV19 with TRBJ2-7; D unclear. With 3 bases removed from V and 4 bases from J, the gap between germline ends came to 10 bases. The CDR3 sequence is 13 residues long. Germline V lookup: CDR1 LNHDA, CDR2 SQIVND (reference sequence). The CDR3 DNA is TGTGCCAGTAGTATGGGTGTTGCGTACGAGCAGTACTTC. Translating it yields CASSMGVAYEQYF.

The rearrangement links TRBV27 to TRBJ1-2, with TRBD1 identical over 7 bases. The germline V gene encodes CDR1 MNHEY and CDR2 SMNVEV (reference sequence). The CDR3 covers 15 residues. V was pared by 2 bases and J by 5 bases, with 8 bases of the junction left unmatched. CDR3 amino acids: CASSLAGAGGYGYTF. The CDR3 DNA is TGTGCCAGCAGTTTAGCGGGGGCAGGGGGATATGGCTACACCTTC.

The rearrangement links TRBV10-3 to TRBJ2-3, with 10 bases aligning to TRBD2. CDR1 ENHRY and CDR2 SYGVKD come from the germline V gene. The CDR3 contains 15 residues. V lost 0 bases, J lost 6 bases, and 3 bases stayed unmatched. CDR3 protein: CAISESASGSDTQYF. The CDR3 DNA follows: TGTGCCATCAGTGAGTCGGCTAGCGGGAGCGATACGCAGTATTTT.

The V and J genes are TRBV19 and TRBJ2-7; D call uncertain. V lost 3 bases and J lost 2, with 8 bases in between. The CDR3 is 13 amino acids. The germline V gene has CDR1 LNHDA and CDR2 SQIVND (reference sequence). CDR3 DNA sequence: TGTGCCAGTAGTATGTTTGGGCCCTACGAGCAGTACTTC. Amino acid sequence: CASSMFGPYEQYF.

The V and J genes are TRBV4-3 and TRBJ2-7; no firm D call. Germline CDR1 and CDR2: LGHNA and YSLEER. CDR3 length: 14 residues. Trimming stripped 1 base from V and 5 bases from J, with 12 bases between. CDR3 in amino acids: CASSQGLGSHEQYF. CDR3 in DNA: TGCGCCAGCAGCCAAGGGCTAGGGTCCCACGAGCAGTACTTC.

CDR3 region: CASSHEEGADYGYTF. The DNA for the CDR3 is TGTGCCAGCAGCCACGAGGAGGGGGCAGACTATGGCTACACCTTC. The V call is TRBV16, the J call TRBJ1-2; 7 nucleotides line up with TRBD1. The germline V gene has CDR1 KGHSY and CDR2 FQNENV. There are 15 residues in the CDR3. V lost 3 bases to trimming and J lost 3 bases; unmatched junction nucleotides: 7.

This sequence joins TRBV19 and TRBJ2-6; 7 bases match TRBD1. Unmatched junction bases numbered 7, after V lost 5 bases and J lost 0 bases. Germline V CDR1 and CDR2: LNHDA, SQIVND (reference sequence). This CDR3 spans 17 amino acids. The CDR3 DNA reads TGTGCCAGTAGTTCGACAGGGTCCCCCTCTGGGGCCAACGTCCTGACTTTC. It translates to CASSSTGSPSGANVLTF.

The chain carries TRBV5-1 and TRBJ1-4; possible D gene TRBD1, 5 bases. V lost 4 bases and J 4 bases, leaving 14 bases between the germline ends. The germline V gene has CDR1 SGHRS and CDR2 YFSETQ. The CDR3 runs to 15 residues. As DNA, the CDR3 is TGCGCCAGCAGCCCCAGAGGGGCCTTTAATGAAAAACTGTTTTTT. This sequence encodes CASSPRGAFNEKLFF.

The chain couples TRBV6-5 to TRBJ2-1; 10 bases agree with TRBD1. CDR3 length equals 13 residues. Germline values: CDR1 MNHEY, CDR2 SVGAGI. V shed 11 bases and J 5 bases; nucleotides not matched to a gene: 6. The CDR3: CAGRDRGDNEQFF. The DNA of the CDR3 is TGTGCCGGCCGGGACAGGGGTGACAATGAGCAGTTCTTC.

This chain joins TRBV7-3 and TRBJ2-6; D gene ambiguous. The germline CDR1 and CDR2 sequences are SGHTA and FQGTGA. CDR3 length: 16 amino acids. V shed 1 base and J shed 0 bases, with 7 bases lying between them. The CDR3 DNA sequence: TGTGCCAGCAGCTTAAGCAGCTTCTCTGGGGCCAACGTCCTGACTTTC. This translates into CASSLSSFSGANVLTF.